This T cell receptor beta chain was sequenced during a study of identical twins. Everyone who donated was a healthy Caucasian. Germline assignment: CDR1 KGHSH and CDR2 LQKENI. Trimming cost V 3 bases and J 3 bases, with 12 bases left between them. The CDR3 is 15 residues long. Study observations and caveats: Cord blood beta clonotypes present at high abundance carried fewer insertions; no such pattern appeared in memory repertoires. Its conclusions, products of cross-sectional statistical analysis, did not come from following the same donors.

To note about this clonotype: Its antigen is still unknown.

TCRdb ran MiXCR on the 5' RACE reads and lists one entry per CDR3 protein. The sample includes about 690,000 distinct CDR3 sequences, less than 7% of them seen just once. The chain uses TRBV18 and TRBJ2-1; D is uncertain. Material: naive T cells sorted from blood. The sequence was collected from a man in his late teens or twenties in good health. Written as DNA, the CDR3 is TGTGCCAGCTCACCTGAAAACAGACGCTACAATGAGCAGTTCTTC. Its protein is CASSPENRRYNEQFF.